These T cell receptor beta chains were read from a single sample in a study of regulatory T cells in long-lasting Graves disease. TCRdb reprocessed the multiplex PCR reads via MiXCR and lists one record per CDR3 protein. The profile covers hundreds of thousands of distinct CDR3 sequences, with around 30% appearing a single time and 35% to 55% taken by the ten largest. The sequencing here drew on peripheral blood mononuclear cells (PBMCs), taken when the disease was refractory, from a patient treated with antithyroid drugs. All receptors come from a female donor with Graves disease. Each CDR3 is given with its conserved first and last residue. A D gene is named only where the DNA matches it firmly. Size is stated for part of the rows, as once, few or many counts, or as a class when the clone is expanded.

NA	TRBV7-2	TRBD2	15	TRBJ2-7	TGTGCAAGCAAGGTAGCGGGAGGCTACTCCTACGAGCAGTACTTC	CASKVAGGYSYEQYF
NA	TRBV7-9	TRBD1	14	TRBJ1-4	TGTGCCAGCAGCCCCCTGGGACAGGATGAAAAACTGTTTTTT	CASSPLGQDEKLFF
few	TRBV3-1	NA	15	TRBJ2-5	TGTGCCAGCAGCCAGGGTCTGTCGGGAGTGGAGACCCAGTACTTC	CASSQGLSGVETQYF
NA	TRBV6-1	NA	15	TRBJ1-1	TGTGCCAGCAGTGAAGCTTTTGGGGTTAACACTGAAGCTTTCTTT	CASSEAFGVNTEAFF
few	TRBV12-3/TRBV12-4	NA	15	TRBJ1-2	TGTGCCAGCAGTCTCCCGCGGGGGACCAACTATGGCTACACCTTC	CASSLPRGTNYGYTF
many	TRBV11-2	NA	12	TRBJ1-1	TGTGCCAGCAGCTTAGGTGGTCGAGGTGCTTTCTTT	CASSLGGRGAFF
NA	TRBV6-1	NA	13	TRBJ1-5	TGTGCCAGCAGTGAATTTATGAATCAGCCCCAGCATTTT	CASSEFMNQPQHF
NA	TRBV5-1	TRBD2	16	TRBJ2-7	TGCGCCAGCAGCTTTACCGGGACTAGCGGATCCTACGAGCAGTACTTC	CASSFTGTSGSYEQYF
few	TRBV7-9	TRBD1	18	TRBJ2-7	TGTGCCAGCAGCTGCCAGACAGGGGTAATGCGAGCCTACTACGAGCAGTACTTC	CASSCQTGVMRAYYEQYF
NA	TRBV28	NA	15	TRBJ1-1	TGTGCCAGCAGTTTACAGGGGAGGCTGGCTACTGAAGCTTTCTTT	CASSLQGRLATEAFF
few	TRBV5-6	NA	15	TRBJ1-5	TGTGCCAGCAGCTTACAAGACTTTAGCAATCAGCCCCAGCATTTT	CASSLQDFSNQPQHF
many	TRBV28	NA	15	TRBJ1-6	TGTGCCAGCAGTTTTCCGGGGACAAGTGATTCACCCCTCCACTTT	CASSFPGTSDSPLHF
NA	TRBV3-1	NA	15	TRBJ2-2	TGTGCCAGCAGCCGTTTATCCGGCGGCACCGGGGAGCTGTTTTTT	CASSRLSGGTGELFF
few	TRBV29-1	NA	15	TRBJ1-2	TGCAGCGTTGAAAATCAGGGAATAGCTAACTATGGCTACACCTTC	CSVENQGIANYGYTF
NA	TRBV10-3	NA	14	TRBJ1-2	TGTGCCATCAGCCCCTCGGGAGTACCCTATGGCTACACCTTC	CAISPSGVPYGYTF
NA	TRBV7-9	NA	16	TRBJ2-1	TGTGCCAGCAGCTTAGGCCCGGGACACTCCTACAATGAGCAGTTCTTC	CASSLGPGHSYNEQFF
NA	TRBV2	NA	13	TRBJ1-5	TGTGCCAGATGGCACAGATTGGATCAGCTCCAGCATTTT	CARWHRLDQLQHF
NA	TRBV5-1	NA	14	TRBJ1-2	TGCGCCAGCAGCTTGGCGGCAGGGGAAGATGGCTACACCTTC	CASSLAAGEDGYTF
many	TRBV6-5	NA	15	TRBJ1-2	TGTGCCAGCAGTTACAACGGACCCTCGAACTATGGCTACACCTTC	CASSYNGPSNYGYTF
NA	TRBV29-1	TRBD2	13	TRBJ2-7	TGCAGCGTTGAGACTAGCGGGAGTTACGAGCAGTACTTC	CSVETSGSYEQYF
NA	TRBV3-1	NA	16	TRBJ1-2	TGTGCCAGCAGCCAAGATCGCCGGGGACCTCCCTATGGCTACACCTTC	CASSQDRRGPPYGYTF
NA	TRBV28	NA	11	TRBJ1-2	TGTGCCAGCAGTTGGATGGAACGCTACACCTTC	CASSWMERYTF
few	TRBV25-1	NA	14	TRBJ1-6	TGTGCCAGCAGTGAGGCTAGGGTTGTATCACCCCTCCACTTT	CASSEARVVSPLHF
few	TRBV27	NA	15	TRBJ1-1	TGTGCCAGCAGTTTAAAGGGGGGGATGAACACTGAAGCTTTCTTT	CASSLKGGMNTEAFF
NA	TRBV6-5	NA	17	TRBJ1-2	TGTGCCAGCAGTTACGCCGCCGGGTCAGGGGATATCTATGGCTACACCTTC	CASSYAAGSGDIYGYTF
few	TRBV6-2/TRBV6-3	TRBD1	14	TRBJ2-2	TGTGCCAGCAGACACAGGACAGGGGACGGGGAGCTGTTTTTT	CASRHRTGDGELFF
few	TRBV7-2	NA	14	TRBJ1-1	TGTGCCAGCAGCTTAAGGTCTCGGGTGACTGAAGCTTTCTTT	CASSLRSRVTEAFF
NA	TRBV12-3/TRBV12-4	NA	14	TRBJ2-2	TGTGCCAGCAGACGGAAAGGGGTAGGCGGGGAGCTGTTTTTT	CASRRKGVGGELFF
NA	TRBV20-1	NA	13	TRBJ1-1	TGCAGTGTCATCCCCGGGGGGAACCCTGAAGCTTTCTTT	CSVIPGGNPEAFF
NA	TRBV10-3	NA	14	TRBJ1-6	TGTGCCATCAGTGAAGGGTGGGGGGACCTCACCCTCCACTTT	CAISEGWGDLTLHF
NA	TRBV14	NA	13	TRBJ2-7	TGTGCCAGCAGCCAAGATCTGGCGGGTGAGCAGTACTTC	CASSQDLAGEQYF
NA	TRBV5-1	NA	14	TRBJ2-1	TGCGCCAGCAGCTTGAAGGGCCGCGACAATGAGCAGTTCTTC	CASSLKGRDNEQFF
many	TRBV6-1	TRBD1	15	TRBJ1-5	TGTGCCAGCAGTGAAGATGGGACAGGGACGCAGCCCCAGCATTTT	CASSEDGTGTQPQHF
few	TRBV12-3/TRBV12-4	NA	15	TRBJ1-1	TGTGCCAGCAGTTTCAGTGGAGCCACGAACACTGAAGCTTTCTTT	CASSFSGATNTEAFF
NA	TRBV29-1	NA	12	TRBJ1-1	TGCAGCATGAGGGGTGGTGGCACTGAAGCTTTCTTT	CSMRGGGTEAFF
NA	TRBV6-1	TRBD1	15	TRBJ2-7	TGTGCCAGCAGTCCCCCCCTTTCGACAGGGAACGAGCAGTACTTC	CASSPPLSTGNEQYF
many	TRBV7-3	NA	15	TRBJ2-5	TGTGCCAGCAGTCGCAGGGGCTCAGGACAGGAGACCCAGTACTTC	CASSRRGSGQETQYF
NA	TRBV29-1	NA	13	TRBJ2-7	TGCAGCGCCCGGGGAACGACAATCTACGAGCAGTACTTC	CSARGTTIYEQYF
many	TRBV28	NA	16	TRBJ1-5	TGTGCCAGCAGTCAGGTGGTTGGGGTCTTCAATCAGCCCCAGCATTTT	CASSQVVGVFNQPQHF
few	TRBV7-3	NA	13	TRBJ2-7	TGTGCCAGCAGCTCCGGGCCCCTCTACGAGCAGTACTTC	CASSSGPLYEQYF
NA	TRBV6-2/TRBV6-3	NA	15	TRBJ1-1	TGTGCCAGCAGTTCCCAGCCAGCCCTGCCCACTGAAGCTTTCTTT	CASSSQPALPTEAFF
few	TRBV6-5	NA	14	TRBJ2-7	TGTGCCAGCAGTTCCCGGGACGGATTCTACGAGCAGTACTTC	CASSSRDGFYEQYF
NA	TRBV30	NA	15	TRBJ1-2	TGTGCCTGGAGGATCGGACAGCGAAACTTCTATGGCTACACCTTC	CAWRIGQRNFYGYTF
NA	TRBV20-1	NA	12	TRBJ1-4	TGCAGTGGGGGGGACACTAATGAAAAACTGTTTTTT	CSGGDTNEKLFF
NA	TRBV3-1	NA	17	TRBJ2-7	TGTGCCAGCAGCCAAGATGGGGCAGGGGGGAGCTCCTACGAGCAGTACTTC	CASSQDGAGGSSYEQYF
NA	TRBV30	TRBD1	15	TRBJ1-3	TGTGCCTGGAGTTCCGGGACAGGGATTATAGACACCATATATTTT	CAWSSGTGIIDTIYF
NA	TRBV25-1	NA	16	TRBJ2-6	TGTGCCAGCAGTGAACTTCGGGGCTCTGGGGCCAACGTCCTGACTTTC	CASSELRGSGANVLTF
many	TRBV12-3/TRBV12-4	NA	17	TRBJ2-4	TGTGCCAGCAGCCCGTGGTTAGCGGTACCATCCAAAAACATTCAGTACTTC	CASSPWLAVPSKNIQYF
NA	TRBV6-1	NA	15	TRBJ1-6	TGTGCCAGCAGTGAACAACCGATGCGGGATTCACCCCTCCACTTT	CASSEQPMRDSPLHF
few	TRBV28	NA	15	TRBJ1-2	TGTGCCAGCAGTTTATACGTTCCTACGAACTATGGCTACACCTTC	CASSLYVPTNYGYTF
few	TRBV5-5	NA	14	TRBJ1-3	TGTGCCAGCAGACGTGGGGACTCCGGAAACACCATATATTTT	CASRRGDSGNTIYF
many	TRBV2	NA	15	TRBJ1-6	TGTGCCAGCAGTGAGACACCCGTCTATAATTCACCCCTCCACTTT	CASSETPVYNSPLHF